The T cell receptor beta chain under discussion was sequenced for a study of identical twins (dated by TCRdb to about 2016). In terms of the full investigation: To test whether fetal clonotypes persist, this study deep-sequenced TCR alpha and beta repertoires from monozygotic twins, from unrelated adults of various ages, and from cord blood. To rule out contamination, the twin experiments were replicated at different times with different library preparation protocols. General conclusions and limits of the study: The excess sharing between twins in beta out-of-frame sequences was weaker because fewer shared sequences reduced the signal-to-noise ratio. Fewer insertions were carried by abundant cord blood beta clonotypes, a similar but weaker trend appeared in young adult naive repertoires, and no such trend appeared in memory repertoires. Invariant T cells such as MAIT and iNKT could partly confound zero-insertion analyses, though diverse VJ usage argued against this for most clonotypes. Out-of-frame TCR alpha sharing in monozygotic twins was systematically underestimated by recombination models, whereas sharing between unrelated individuals was in agreement with the recombination models. Out-of-frame TCR alpha sequences shared between twins showed an excess of low generation-probability sequences compared with coincidental sharing between unrelated individuals. Conclusions relied on cross-sectional statistical analysis, since the same donors could not be followed over many years.

All donors were healthy Caucasians. Trimming takes 6 bases from V and 5 bases from J, and the germline ends sit 20 bases apart. The cysteine opens and the phenylalanine closes a CDR3 of 16 amino acids. The retained sequence is limited to the CDR3, 48 bases, with the frame set at the first base. Only a few counts were recorded for this clonotype. Its antigen has not been determined. No base quality information exists; no much larger clone differs at one position. Library creation used 5' RACE. These reads were obtained on an Illumina HiSeq 2000. A universal primer binding site was added through template switching, and the final cDNA carried a unique molecular identifier so that TCR cDNA molecules could be counted accurately. First-strand cDNA for TCR alpha and beta chains was synthesized from specific primers in the conserved constant-segment region. To control for contamination, each cDNA library was double barcoded with a SMART-Mk sample barcode plus Illumina barcodes. TruSeq adapter sequences, together with Illumina sample barcodes, were added in two successive PCR steps. Sequencing of the TCR alpha and beta cDNA libraries was done on the Illumina HiSeq platform using custom primers. Regarding the original processing steps: MiGEC processed the raw reads to extract unique molecular identifiers, while MiXCR was used to determine the CDR3 positions. For each individual, recombination models were inferred using an EM algorithm with the repgenHMM and IGoR tools. Shared clonotypes were analyzed with the tcR package in R, and sharing was normalized by the product of cloneset sizes. Out-of-frame nonproductive sequences were analyzed to study raw recombination free of thymic and clonal selection effects. The public reads were reanalyzed by TCRdb: fastp trimming at Q25, MiXCR alignment, in-frame beta chains only. All rows with the same CDR3 protein become a single entry with the most common DNA and genes. TCRdb, not the authors, supplied the V and J calls. For this sample the table gives 1.5 million to 2 million distinct CDR3 sequences, of which around a third were detected only once. 0.25% to 0.3% of the sample is held by the ten biggest clonotypes.

This clonotype was sampled from a newborn girl in good health. Specimen: cord blood. This chain joins TRBV12-3 or TRBV12-4 to TRBJ2-1; too little of a D gene remains to name it. The CDR3 is CASRLHEATLNNEQFF. The DNA reads as follows: TGTGCCAGCAGACTCCACGAAGCAACCCTAAACAATGAGCAGTTCTTC.